Shown below are 13 T cell receptor beta chains from a single sample sequenced in a study of human thymus T cells. Assay: immunoSEQ multiplex PCR; the TCRdb copy retains only in-frame clones and omits some. The sample lists 45,000 to 50,000 clones, roughly 94% occurring once. The sample consisted of blood. The receptors here all came from a girl less than two years old with a congenital heart defect but otherwise immunologically healthy.

The chain employs TRBV7-6 and TRBJ2-3; 9 bases align to TRBD2. V lost 1 base to trimming and J lost 2 bases; unmatched junction nucleotides: 4. This CDR3 is built from 16 residues. From germline, CDR1 is SGHVS and CDR2 FNYEAQ. CDR3 DNA: TGTGCCAGCAGCTTAGAAGCGGGGGGACTCACAGATACGCAGTATTTT. This gives the protein CASSLEAGGLTDTQYF.

The CDR3 bases are TGTGCCAGCAGCTCTGGGCCACCCTACGAGCAGTACTTC. Protein sequence: CASSSGPPYEQYF. The genes are TRBV5-6 and TRBJ2-7; D unresolved. This CDR3 has 13 amino acids. V gave up 3 bases and J gave up 2 bases, with 9 bases separating them. The germline CDR1 and CDR2 sequences are SGHDT and YYEEEE. Full variable domain (outside the CDR3, taken from reference TRBV5-6 and TRBJ2-7): DAGVTQSPTHLIKTRGQQVTLRCSPKSGHDTVSWYQQALGQGPQFIFQYYEEEERQRGNFPDRFSGHQFPNYSSELNVNALLLGDSALYLCASSSGPPYEQYFGPGTRLTVT.

This clone is a singleton in its sample. The chain links TRBV27 to TRBJ1-4; D is possibly TRBD1 (6 bases). This CDR3 spans 17 amino acids. Trimming took 6 bases from V and 5 from J, leaving 22 bases between them. The germline V gene has CDR1 MNHEY and CDR2 SMNVEV (reference sequence). CDR3 DNA: TGTGCCAGCAGCCGAAACCCACAGGGAGGGATGAATGAAAAACTGTTTTTT. This sequence encodes CASSRNPQGGMNEKLFF.

V gene TRBV9 combines with J gene TRBJ2-1; D tentatively fits TRBD1 or TRBD2 (5 bases each). Between the trimmed V and J ends, which lost 1 base and 4 bases, there was a span of 18 bases. Germline loops: CDR1 SGDLS, CDR2 YYNGEE. The CDR3 length is 17 residues. CDR3: CASSVNPGTPLYNEQFF. As DNA, the CDR3 is TGTGCCAGCAGCGTAAACCCCGGGACCCCCCTTTACAATGAGCAGTTCTTC.

The chain recombines TRBV21-1 with TRBJ2-5; the DNA was not compared with TRBD2, the D call given in the table. TRBV21-1 is shown as a pseudogene. CDR3 length: 15 amino acids. Written as DNA, the CDR3 is TGTGCCAGCAGCCGACGACTAGCGGGGGAAGAGACCCAGTACTTC. It codes for CASSRRLAGEETQYF.

The chain joins TRBV9 to TRBJ2-7; the match to TRBD2 covers 9 bases. The CDR3 runs 15 residues. J lost 5 bases, V lost 2 bases, and 8 bases had no gene match. Germline V gene data show CDR1 as SGDLS and CDR2 as YYNGEE. CDR3 in amino acids: CASSVGAGGINEQYF. The CDR3 DNA is TGTGCCAGCAGCGTCGGAGCGGGGGGTATAAACGAGCAGTACTTC.

The chain carries TRBV18 and TRBJ1-5; D remains unclear. This CDR3 has 16 amino acids. V was cut by 3 bases and J by 2 bases, with 14 bases left in between. Germline V CDR1 and CDR2: KGHSH, LQKENI. The CDR3 here is CASSPLRVTGNQPQHF. The CDR3 bases are TGTGCCAGCTCACCGCTGAGGGTTACCGGCAATCAGCCCCAGCATTTT.

The chain uses TRBV29-1 and TRBJ2-1; 8 positions agree with TRBD2. The CDR3 runs 16 residues. V lost 2 bases, J lost 4 bases, and 10 bases stayed unmatched. Germline loops: CDR1 SQVTM, CDR2 ANQGSEA. The CDR3 region has the DNA TGCAGCGTTGAACAGTCAAGCGGGAGTGGTTACAATGAGCAGTTCTTC. Protein sequence: CSVEQSSGSGYNEQFF.

The chain carries TRBV27 and TRBJ1-2, with D perhaps matching TRBD1 (6 bases). This CDR3 comprises 15 residues. Trimming took 0 bases from V and 4 from J, leaving 12 bases between them. Germline assignment: CDR1 MNHEY and CDR2 SMNVEV (reference sequence). The CDR3, as DNA: TGTGCCAGCAGTTTATCGTCGGGACAAATCTATGGCTACACCTTC. This encodes CASSLSSGQIYGYTF.

The V gene is TRBV6-6, the J gene TRBJ1-6; no definite D call. This CDR3 is 13 amino acids long. Trimming shortened V by 6 bases and J by 0 bases, and 3 bases separated the two germline ends. Germline V CDR1 and CDR2: MNHNY, SVGAGI (reference sequence). CDR3 sequence reads: CASRGSYNSPLHF. Written as DNA, the CDR3 is TGTGCCAGCAGGGGCTCCTATAATTCACCCCTCCACTTT.

The chain combines TRBV29-1 with TRBJ1-2; a possible D gene is TRBD1 (5 bases). CDR3 size: 16 residues. CDR1 is SQVTM and CDR2 is ANQGSEA in the germline V gene. V dropped 5 bases and J dropped 1 base, with 20 bases sitting between them. In nucleotides, the CDR3 is TGCAGCGTTTGGTTCGACTACGGGGGGGTTAACTATGGCTACACCTTC. Translating it yields CSVWFDYGGVNYGYTF.

The CDR3 loop is CASSPPTGPYEQYF. DNA for the CDR3: TGTGCCAGCTCACCCCCGACGGGCCCCTACGAGCAGTACTTC. This chain joins TRBV18 and TRBJ2-7; D gene unclear. Germline V CDR1 and CDR2: KGHSH, LQKENI. This CDR3 is 14 amino acids long. The V end was cut by 3 bases, the J end by 2 bases, with 11 bases between.

This chain uses TRBV28 with TRBJ2-1; 11 bases are a match to TRBD2. The V gene's germline CDR1 is MDHEN and CDR2 SYDVKM. The CDR3 is 16 amino acids. Trimming cost V 8 bases and J 5 bases; bases outside gene matches: 11. For the CDR3, the DNA is TGTGCCAGCGGAACTACCGGGACTAGCGGAAACAATGAGCAGTTCTTC. Its translation: CASGTTGTSGNNEQFF.